These 25 T cell receptor beta chains were sequenced from one sample in a study of blood T cell repertoires in COVID-19. TCRdb keeps only in-frame clones here, not all; method: immunoSEQ multiplex PCR. The repertoire consists of 180,000 or so clones, with 75% to 90% occurring once and the leading ten covering under 3%. What was sequenced was PBMCs or T cells enriched from blood (not recorded which). These receptors were collected from a woman in her thirties or forties with acute COVID-19.

The chain has TRBV7-3 and TRBJ2-5; D may be TRBD2 (6 bases). This CDR3 is built from 15 residues. Germline values: CDR1 SGHTA, CDR2 FQGTGA. Deletions cut 5 bases from V and 0 bases from J, with 13 bases between. The CDR3 here is CASSPTRTNQETQYF. DNA of the CDR3: TGTGCCAGCAGCCCGACAAGGACTAACCAAGAGACCCAGTACTTC.

The chain employs TRBV19 and TRBJ1-1, with TRBD1 matching 8 bases. The J segment lost 5 bases and the V segment lost 11 bases, leaving 10 bases of the junction unmatched. This CDR3 contains 13 residues. Germline V CDR1 and CDR2: LNHDA, SQIVND (reference sequence). The CDR3 region is CAASRGQRTEAFF. As DNA, the CDR3 is TGTGCCGCCTCCAGGGGGCAACGTACTGAAGCTTTCTTT.

This clone has only a few counts. This specimen includes other DNA sequences encoding the same CDR3. The V and J genes are TRBV11-2 and TRBJ1-1, with 9 bases aligning to TRBD1. The germline V gene encodes CDR1 SGHAT and CDR2 FQNNGV. Trimming took 3 bases from V and 5 from J; bases not matched to a gene: 1. The CDR3 spans 13 residues. The CDR3 is CASSLTGGTEAFF. The CDR3 DNA is TGTGCCAGCAGCTTGACAGGGGGTACTGAAGCTTTCTTT.

The V gene is TRBV7-2, the J gene TRBJ1-2; the D gene is possibly TRBD1 (6 bases). The CDR3 covers 15 residues. Germline lookup yields CDR1 SGHTA and CDR2 FQGNSA. V shed 2 bases and J shed 1 base, with 11 bases lying between them. CDR3 sequence (DNA): TGTGCCAGCAGCTTACAAAGGGGGATTAACTATGGCTACACCTTC. Encoded protein: CASSLQRGINYGYTF.

The chain links TRBV11-2 to TRBJ1-1; D is undetermined. Per germline, CDR1 SGHAT and CDR2 FQNNGV. CDR3 length: 13 residues. V was shortened by 8 bases and J by 1 base, with 11 bases between the two germline ends. CDR3 bases: TGTGCCAGCTCAACGTGGAGGAACACTGAAGCTTTCTTT. It codes for CASSTWRNTEAFF.

This clone was seen a single time. The chain links TRBV19 to TRBJ2-1; 9 nucleotides agree with TRBD2. J gave up 5 bases and V 6 bases, and 5 bases lay outside the gene matches. CDR1 is LNHDA, CDR2 SQIVND, per germline (reference sequence). The CDR3 spans 14 residues. CDR3 DNA: TGTGCCAGTAGAGTGCTAGCGGGAAACAATGAGCAGTTCTTC. Protein product: CASRVLAGNNEQFF.

V gene TRBV6-2 or TRBV6-3 combines with J gene TRBJ2-7; the match to TRBD2 covers 7 bases. After removal of 5 bases from V and 3 bases from J, the junction contained 13 bases not matched to a gene. Germline values: CDR1 MNHEY, CDR2 SVGEGT. The CDR3 contains 16 residues. The CDR3 is CASSKLMVAGVYEQYF. The DNA of the CDR3 is TGTGCCAGCAGTAAACTAATGGTAGCGGGTGTCTACGAGCAGTACTTC.

This sequence joins TRBV24-1 and TRBJ1-4, with D hard to call. V was shortened by 3 bases and J by 6 bases, with 16 bases between the two germline ends. Germline values: CDR1 KGHDR, CDR2 SFDVKD. The CDR3 is 16 amino acids. CDR3 nucleotide sequence: TGTGCCACCAGTGATCCCGTAGAGGGCCAGGATGAAAAACTGTTTTTT. The encoded protein is CATSDPVEGQDEKLFF.

The chain recombines TRBV7-9 with TRBJ1-5, with D possibly being TRBD1 (6 bases). CDR1 and CDR2 (germline): SEHNR, FQNEAQ (reference sequence). With 6 bases removed from V and 5 bases from J, the gap between germline ends came to 14 bases. CDR3 size: 14 residues. CDR3: CASRGGGGYQPQHF. The CDR3 DNA reads as TGTGCCAGCAGGGGTGGCGGGGGCTATCAGCCCCAGCATTTT.

This chain links TRBV28 with TRBJ1-2, with D possibly matching TRBD1 (5 bases). The germline gives CDR1 MDHEN, CDR2 SYDVKM. The ends were cut back, 3 bases at V and 1 base at J, with 9 bases in the middle. The CDR3 loop spans 14 amino acids. CDR3 sequence: CASSLGRGNYGYTF. CDR3 DNA: TGTGCCAGCAGTTTGGGTAGGGGTAACTATGGCTACACCTTC.

The chain employs TRBV5-1 and TRBJ2-3, with 11 bases aligning to TRBD1. CDR1 and CDR2 from the germline V gene are SGHRS and YFSETQ. V was pared by 2 bases and J by 5 bases, with 13 bases of the junction left unmatched. This CDR3 contains 18 residues. CDR3 DNA: TGCGCCAGCAGCTTAGGAATCGGGACAGGGGGAGGTAGAGATACGCAGTATTTT. Translation: CASSLGIGTGGGRDTQYF.

The CDR3 protein is CASSRTGRNTEAFF. The CDR3 DNA follows: TGCGCCAGCAGCCGGACAGGGAGGAACACTGAAGCTTTCTTT. The V and J genes are TRBV5-1 and TRBJ1-1; 8 nucleotides agree with TRBD1. V shed 4 bases, J shed 1 base, and the junction held 3 bases outside the gene matches. This CDR3 is 14 amino acids long. Germline V CDR1 and CDR2: SGHRS, YFSETQ.

The chain joins TRBV5-1 to TRBJ1-1, with D perhaps matching TRBD1 (5 bases). From germline, CDR1 is SGHRS and CDR2 YFSETQ. V was trimmed by 5 bases and J by 5 bases, leaving 16 bases between them. This CDR3 is 14 amino acids long. DNA of the CDR3: TGCGCCAGCAGTCCTAATTTCGGGGGAACTGAAGCTTTCTTT. Amino acid sequence: CASSPNFGGTEAFF.

V gene TRBV5-6 combines with J gene TRBJ2-5; TRBD2 matches at 9 bases. This CDR3 contains 16 residues. Germline V lookup: CDR1 SGHDT, CDR2 YYEEEE. V trimming: 4 bases; J trimming: 2 bases; junction bases outside the gene matches: 9. The CDR3 sequence is CASSLTRTSAQETQYF. The CDR3 coding sequence is TGTGCCAGCAGCCTCACCCGGACTAGCGCACAAGAGACCCAGTACTTC.

The chain is built from TRBV27 and TRBJ1-1; 7 positions match TRBD1. The V segment lost 2 bases and the J segment 1 base; nucleotides outside the gene matches: 7. Germline V gene data show CDR1 as MNHEY and CDR2 as SMNVEV (reference sequence). The CDR3 covers 16 residues. The CDR3 coding sequence is TGTGCCAGCAGTTTAGGCCCAGGGGGGCGGAACACTGAAGCTTTCTTT. This codes for CASSLGPGGRNTEAFF.

This chain uses TRBV5-1 with TRBJ2-3, with 7 nucleotides matching TRBD1. CDR3 size: 14 residues. Germline CDR1 reads SGHRS; CDR2 reads YFSETQ. V was clipped by 7 bases and J by 2 bases; unmatched bases: 7. The CDR3: CASAPQGVTDTQYF. The CDR3 nucleotides are TGCGCCAGCGCCCCGCAGGGGGTCACAGATACGCAGTATTTT.

This rearrangement joins TRBV28 to TRBJ1-5, with no clear D. Germline V gene sequence: CDR1 MDHEN, CDR2 SYDVKM. V was trimmed by 4 bases and J by 0 bases, leaving 10 bases between them. This CDR3 is 15 amino acids long. The CDR3 region has the DNA TGTGCCAGCAGTTCGGGGTCATATAGCAATCAGCCCCAGCATTTT. Its protein is CASSSGSYSNQPQHF.

The V call is TRBV28, the J call TRBJ2-3, with D possibly matching TRBD2 (6 bases). Trimming took 7 bases from V and 2 from J, leaving 16 bases between them. This CDR3 is built from 15 residues. Germline V gives CDR1 MDHEN, CDR2 SYDVKM. CDR3 sequence: CASTKGDSNTDTQYF. The CDR3 bases are TGTGCCAGCACGAAAGGGGACTCTAACACAGATACGCAGTATTTT.

This clone was recorded a few times. For the CDR3, the DNA is TGTGCCACCAGAGATAACGGGAGGGCCAGCAATGAGCAGTTCTTC. It codes for CATRDNGRASNEQFF. The chain links TRBV15 to TRBJ2-1, with 8 bases fitting TRBD2. CDR1 and CDR2 (germline): LNHNV, YYDKDF (reference sequence). V lost 6 bases, J lost 6 bases, and 10 bases stayed unmatched. This CDR3 is 15 amino acids long.

The rearrangement links TRBV5-6 to TRBJ1-6; no definite D call. This CDR3 has 19 residues. Germline V gene lookup returns CDR1 SGHDT and CDR2 YYEEEE. Trimming shortened V by 1 base and J by 2 bases, and 19 bases separated the two germline ends. The CDR3 spells CASSLLGGMSAPYNSPLHF. The CDR3 DNA follows: TGTGCCAGCAGCTTGCTAGGCGGAATGTCGGCTCCCTATAATTCACCCCTCCACTTT.

The rearrangement joins TRBV4-2 to TRBJ2-2, with TRBD1 identical over 8 bases. Germline assignment: CDR1 LGHNA and CDR2 YNFKEQ. The CDR3 sequence is 17 residues long. The V gene end was trimmed by 4 bases and the J gene end by 0 bases; junction bases not matched to a gene: 7. The CDR3 protein is CASSRAQGAANTGELFF. DNA of the CDR3: TGTGCCAGCAGCCGGGCGCAGGGGGCCGCGAACACCGGGGAGCTGTTTTTT.

This clone came up a few times. The chain has TRBV5-4 and TRBJ2-7; 7 positions match TRBD1. J gave up 2 bases and V 0 bases, and 17 bases lay outside the gene matches. CDR3 length: 19 residues. Germline CDR1 SGHNT, CDR2 YYREEE (reference sequence). CDR3 residues: CASSLAWADRGRHPYEQYF. CDR3 DNA: TGTGCCAGCAGCTTGGCTTGGGCGGATAGGGGGCGCCATCCCTACGAGCAGTACTTC.

The gene calls are TRBV2 and TRBJ2-7; perhaps TRBD1 as D (5 bases). The germline V gene has CDR1 SNHLY and CDR2 FYNNEI. The length of the CDR3 is 12 residues. Trimming left V 4 bases short and J 5 bases short, with 9 bases between. For the CDR3, the DNA is TGTGCCAGCAGTGCAGGGAACCACGAGCAGTACTTC. It codes for CASSAGNHEQYF. The entire variable domain, with the rest obtained from reference TRBV2 and TRBJ2-7, is as follows: EPEVTQTPSHQVTQMGQEVILRCVPISNHLYFYWYRQILGQKVEFLVSFYNNEISEKSEIFDDQFSVERPDGSNFTLKIRSTKLEDSAMYFCASSAGNHEQYFGPGTRLTVT.

The chain has TRBV27 and TRBJ2-1, with D possibly being TRBD1 (5 bases). This CDR3 contains 11 residues. V dropped 9 bases and J dropped 3 bases, with 6 bases sitting between them. CDR1 is MNHEY, CDR2 SMNVEV, per germline (reference sequence). The CDR3 DNA sequence: TGTGCCAGTACAGGCTACAATGAGCAGTTCTTC. Its translation: CASTGYNEQFF.

This clone came up a few times. J is TRBJ2-3 and V is TRBV9, with 14 bases matching TRBD2. V lost 4 bases to trimming and J lost 5 bases; unmatched junction nucleotides: 6. This CDR3 contains 16 residues. Germline CDR1 is SGDLS and CDR2 is YYNGEE. CDR3 in amino acids: CASSPRLAGGLDTQYF. The CDR3 DNA reads TGTGCCAGCAGCCCCCGACTAGCGGGGGGGCTAGATACGCAGTATTTT.